This TCR beta chain was observed in a study of T cell repertoires in aging, cancer and after chemotherapy. Study results and caveats: Lymphoid organ infiltration in hematological cancer patients may impair thymic emigration or peripheral T cell expansion. In healthy donors, age-related TCR diversity loss mainly reflected lost richness.

TCR beta rearrangements were amplified from peripheral blood genomic DNA. Regarding this clonotype: No antigen is known for it.

A mixed TRB-A/B primer pool amplified rearranged TRB by multiplex touch-down PCR. TCRdb fed the multiplex PCR reads into MiXCR, producing one record per CDR3 protein. The sample records about 6,100 distinct CDR3 sequences, around 33% being singletons. Sequencing was carried out using blood. This clonotype was obtained from a human donor with a blood cancer.

CDR3 bases: TGTGCCTGGTCCATAGGCATTTCCCCCCTGGACGACGGGGAGCTGTTTTTT. Its translation is CAWSIGISPLDDGELFF. This chain links TRBV30 with TRBJ2-2; D is ambiguous. Germline loops: CDR1 GTSNPN, CDR2 SVGIG (reference sequence). This CDR3 has 17 residues. Trimming removed 5 bases at V and 7 bases at J, with 26 bases between. Full variable domain (remainder filled in from reference TRBV30 and TRBJ2-2): SQTIHQWPATLVQPVGSPLSLECTVEGTSNPNLYWYRQAAGRGLQLLFYSVGIGQISSEVPQNLSASRPQDRQFILSSKKLLLSDSGFYLCAWSIGISPLDDGELFFGEGSRLTVL.